Following are 12 T cell receptor beta chains from one sample sequenced in a study of shared clonotypes between healthy human individuals. Assay: immunoSEQ multiplex PCR; the TCRdb copy retains only in-frame clones and omits some. In the table there are approximately 2.4 million clones, approximately 96% of which are singletons. Sequencing was performed on naive CD4+ T cells sorted from blood. Subset given: CD45RA+ positively selected. The receptors were sampled from a man aged 18-30 years in good health.

The gene calls are TRBV7-9 and TRBJ2-1, with D unresolved. The germline gives CDR1 SEHNR, CDR2 FQNEAQ (reference sequence). CDR3 size: 13 residues. Trimming removed 1 base from V and 5 bases from J, with 6 bases in between. The CDR3 here is CASSLGKNNEQFF. The CDR3 DNA reads as TGTGCCAGCAGCTTAGGCAAGAACAATGAGCAGTTCTTC. Together with reference TRBV7-9 and TRBJ2-1, the CDR3 gives the full variable domain: DTGVSQNPRHKITKRGQNVTFRCDPISEHNRLYWYRQTLGQGPEFLTYFQNEAQLEKSRLLSDRFSAERPKGSFSTLEIQRTEQGDSAMYLCASSLGKNNEQFFGPGTRLTVL.

The genes are TRBV6-5 and TRBJ2-7; no clear D. The CDR3 extends over 11 amino acids. Germline loops: CDR1 MNHEY, CDR2 SVGAGI. V lost 8 bases and J 3 bases, leaving 8 bases between the germline ends. CDR3 coding DNA: TGTGCCAGCGAAGCTGGCTACGAGCAGTACTTC. Protein product: CASEAGYEQYF.

The chain uses TRBV28 and TRBJ2-7, with D unclear. The length of the CDR3 is 12 residues. Germline assignment: CDR1 MDHEN and CDR2 SYDVKM. V lost 7 bases, J lost 1 base, and 8 bases lay in between. Here the CDR3 DNA reads TGTGCCAGCAAAGGCCGGTCCTACGAGCAGTACTTC. Protein: CASKGRSYEQYF.

Notes on this clone: This CDR3 is also generated by other DNA sequences in the sample. The V and J genes are TRBV28 and TRBJ2-7; D unclear. V lost 8 bases and J 2 bases, leaving 7 bases between the germline ends. CDR1 MDHEN and CDR2 SYDVKM come from the germline V gene. The CDR3 loop spans 11 amino acids. CDR3 residues: CASGSTYEQYF. CDR3 DNA sequence: TGTGCCAGCGGGTCCACCTACGAGCAGTACTTC.

The chain couples TRBV5-6 to TRBJ2-3, with 8 nucleotides matching TRBD2. CDR1 is SGHDT, CDR2 YYEEEE, per germline. V shed 3 bases, J shed 6 bases, and the junction held 6 bases outside the gene matches. The CDR3 extends over 14 amino acids. CDR3: CASSYRGGSDTQYF. CDR3 bases: TGTGCCAGCAGCTACCGGGGGGGATCGGATACGCAGTATTTT.

The chain carries TRBV25-1 and TRBJ2-5; D not certain. Matching the DNA end better, TRBJ2-7 makes the J call doubtful. There are 11 residues in the CDR3. Per the germline V gene, CDR1 is MGHDK and CDR2 is SYGVNS. CDR3 nucleotides: TGTGCCAGCAGGGGTAGGTACGAGCAGTACTTC. It encodes CASRGRYEQYF.

The chain is built from TRBV4-1 and TRBJ2-2; D possibly uses TRBD1 or TRBD2 (5 bases each). This CDR3 region has 14 residues. The germline V gene has CDR1 MGHRA and CDR2 YSYEKL. V was clipped by 0 bases and J by 8 bases, with 10 bases between them. CDR3 in DNA: TGCGCCAGCAGCCAAGAGATGGGGGAGGGGGAGCTGTTTTTT. Residues: CASSQEMGEGELFF.

This clone has only one observation. The chain joins TRBV18 to TRBJ2-7; tentatively, D is TRBD1 (5 bases). Germline CDR1 reads KGHSH; CDR2 reads LQKENI. CDR3 size: 15 residues. V lost 3 bases to trimming and J lost 0 bases, with 12 bases between them. In nucleotides, the CDR3 is TGTGCCAGCTCACCGGGGCAACTATACTCCTACGAGCAGTACTTC. Its protein product is CASSPGQLYSYEQYF.

The chain is built from TRBV5-4 and TRBJ2-3; 9 bases map to TRBD1. The trim removed 4 bases at V and 3 bases at J, leaving 6 bases unmatched. This CDR3 has 15 amino acids. Germline CDR1 reads SGHNT; CDR2 reads YYREEE (reference sequence). CDR3 region: CASSAGTGLTDTQYF. CDR3 DNA: TGTGCCAGCAGCGCCGGGACAGGGCTGACAGATACGCAGTATTTT.

V and J are TRBV11-2 and TRBJ1-5; D is unclear. The germline V gene has CDR1 SGHAT and CDR2 FQNNGV. This CDR3 is built from 15 residues. V was clipped by 3 bases and J by 2 bases, with 11 bases between them. This CDR3 reads CASSLYLGGNQPQHF. The CDR3 region has the DNA TGTGCCAGCAGCTTGTATCTGGGAGGCAATCAGCCCCAGCATTTT.

On this clone itself: This CDR3 is missing its conserved last phenylalanine or tryptophan, likely due to a read error. No DNA is shown, since the ends of the CDR3 on it are uncertain; the CDR3 is the one TCRdb lists. V gene TRBV6-6 combines with J gene TRBJ2-7; the table names TRBD1, a call not compared with the DNA. The CDR3 region is 13 residues in length, termini included. Germline CDR1 reads MNHNY; CDR2 reads SVGAGI (reference sequence). Here the CDR3 reads CASSYSQWDRVAI.

The genes are TRBV13 and TRBJ2-1; D not certain. The CDR3 is 14 residues long. V was clipped by 1 base and J by 6 bases, with 10 bases between them. Per germline, CDR1 PRHDT and CDR2 FYEKMQ (reference sequence). Here the CDR3 DNA reads TGTGCCAGCAGCTTAGTATCCCCCGGCAATGAGCAGTTCTTC. Translation: CASSLVSPGNEQFF.